This is a list of T cell receptor beta chains from one sample in a study of blood T cell repertoires in COVID-19. Profiled with immunoSEQ multiplex PCR; TCRdb holds only in-frame clones, not every one. This sample carries roughly 150,000 clones, 70% to 90% of them seen once, and the ten largest clones take about 2.5%. Sequencing was carried out using peripheral blood. The receptors here all came from a woman in her seventies with acute or convalescent COVID-19. Each CDR3 is given with its conserved first and last residue. D genes are given only for firm matches. Expanded clones are given a class, and other clones once, few, many or no size at all.

d_gene: -; abundance: -; j_gene: TRBJ2-7; v_gene: TRBV2; CDR3aa: CASMITTDLYEQYF; CDR3nt: TGTGCCAGCATGATTACGACAGATCTCTACGAGCAGTACTTC
d_gene: TRBD1; abundance: -; j_gene: TRBJ1-5; v_gene: TRBV27; CDR3aa: CASSSRQGLNQPQHF; CDR3nt: TGTGCCAGCAGTTCCAGACAGGGCCTAAATCAGCCCCAGCATTTT
d_gene: TRBD1; abundance: few; j_gene: TRBJ1-2; v_gene: TRBV6-4; CDR3aa: CASSSRGTGDNYGYTF; CDR3nt: TGTGCCAGCAGTTCCCGGGGGACAGGGGACAACTATGGCTACACCTTC
d_gene: -; abundance: -; j_gene: TRBJ2-1; v_gene: TRBV24-1; CDR3aa: CATSDGGSYNEQFF; CDR3nt: TGTGCCACCAGTGACGGGGGATCCTACAATGAGCAGTTCTTC
d_gene: TRBD1; abundance: -; j_gene: TRBJ1-5; v_gene: TRBV19; CDR3aa: CASRTGPYSNQPQHF; CDR3nt: TGTGCCAGTAGGACAGGGCCATATAGCAATCAGCCCCAGCATTTT
d_gene: -; abundance: -; j_gene: TRBJ1-1; v_gene: TRBV11-2; CDR3aa: CASSPGGAEAFF; CDR3nt: TGTGCCAGCAGCCCGGGGGGCGCTGAAGCTTTCTTT
d_gene: -; abundance: -; j_gene: TRBJ1-2; v_gene: TRBV3-1/TRBV3-2; CDR3aa: CASSQGGTASYGYTF; CDR3nt: TGTGCCAGCAGCCAAGGCGGGACGGCTAGCTATGGCTACACCTTC
d_gene: -; abundance: -; j_gene: TRBJ1-2; v_gene: TRBV7-9; CDR3aa: CASSPSEQGFTNYGYTF; CDR3nt: TGTGCCAGCAGTCCCAGTGAGCAGGGCTTTACTAACTATGGCTACACCTTC
d_gene: TRBD1; abundance: once; j_gene: TRBJ2-1; v_gene: TRBV11-2; CDR3aa: CASSYGQGHEQFF; CDR3nt: TGTGCCAGCAGCTATGGACAGGGACATGAGCAGTTCTTC
d_gene: TRBD1; abundance: -; j_gene: TRBJ2-2; v_gene: TRBV5-6; CDR3aa: CASSLGTGGPMRTGELFF; CDR3nt: TGTGCCAGCAGCTTGGGGACAGGGGGCCCGATGCGCACCGGGGAGCTGTTTTTT
d_gene: TRBD1; abundance: once; j_gene: TRBJ1-6; v_gene: TRBV27; CDR3aa: CASRRVQGRNNSPLHF; CDR3nt: TGTGCCAGCAGGCGCGTACAGGGGAGGAATAATTCACCCCTCCACTTT
d_gene: TRBD1; abundance: -; j_gene: TRBJ1-1; v_gene: TRBV3-1/TRBV3-2; CDR3aa: CASSLGQVNTEAFF; CDR3nt: TGTGCCAGCAGCCTGGGACAGGTGAACACTGAAGCTTTCTTT